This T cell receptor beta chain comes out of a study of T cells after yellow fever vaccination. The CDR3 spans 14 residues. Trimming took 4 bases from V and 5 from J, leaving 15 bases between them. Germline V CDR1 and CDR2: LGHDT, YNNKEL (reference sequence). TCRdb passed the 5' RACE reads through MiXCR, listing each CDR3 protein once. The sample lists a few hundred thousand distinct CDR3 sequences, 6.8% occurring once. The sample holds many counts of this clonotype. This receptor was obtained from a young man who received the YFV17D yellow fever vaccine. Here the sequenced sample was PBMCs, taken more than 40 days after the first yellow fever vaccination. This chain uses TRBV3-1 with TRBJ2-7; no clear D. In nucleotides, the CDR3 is TGTGCCAGCAGCCCTCAGGTTAGCTCTCACGAGCAGTACGTC. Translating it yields CASSPQVSSHEQYV.